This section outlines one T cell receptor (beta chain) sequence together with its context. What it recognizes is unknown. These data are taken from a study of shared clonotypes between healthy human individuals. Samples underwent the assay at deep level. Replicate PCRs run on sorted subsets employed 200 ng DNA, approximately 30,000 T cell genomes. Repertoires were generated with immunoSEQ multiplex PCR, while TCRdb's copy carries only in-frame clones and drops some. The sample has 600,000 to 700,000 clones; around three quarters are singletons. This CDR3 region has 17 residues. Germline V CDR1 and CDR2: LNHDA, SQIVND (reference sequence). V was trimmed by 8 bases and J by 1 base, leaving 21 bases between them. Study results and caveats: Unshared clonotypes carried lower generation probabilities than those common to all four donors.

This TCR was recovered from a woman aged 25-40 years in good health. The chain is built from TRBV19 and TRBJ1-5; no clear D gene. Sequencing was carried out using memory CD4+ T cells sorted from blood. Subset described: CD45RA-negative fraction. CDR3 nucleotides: TGTGCCAGTGGGGTCGACCCGTGGAAGTACAGCAATCAGCCCCAGCATTTT. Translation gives CASGVDPWKYSNQPQHF.